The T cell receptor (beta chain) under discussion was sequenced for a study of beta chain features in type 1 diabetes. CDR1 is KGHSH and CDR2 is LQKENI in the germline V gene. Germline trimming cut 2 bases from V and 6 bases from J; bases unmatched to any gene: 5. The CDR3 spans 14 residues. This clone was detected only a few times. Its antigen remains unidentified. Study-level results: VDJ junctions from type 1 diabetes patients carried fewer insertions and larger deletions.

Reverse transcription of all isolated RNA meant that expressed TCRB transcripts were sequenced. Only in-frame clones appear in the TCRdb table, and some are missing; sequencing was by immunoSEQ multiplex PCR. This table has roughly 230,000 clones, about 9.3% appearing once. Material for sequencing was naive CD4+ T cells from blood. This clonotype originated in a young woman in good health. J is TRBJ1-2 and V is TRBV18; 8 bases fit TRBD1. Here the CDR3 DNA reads TGTGCCAGCTCACCATTGACAGGGGCTGATGGCTACACCTTC. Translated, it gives CASSPLTGADGYTF.